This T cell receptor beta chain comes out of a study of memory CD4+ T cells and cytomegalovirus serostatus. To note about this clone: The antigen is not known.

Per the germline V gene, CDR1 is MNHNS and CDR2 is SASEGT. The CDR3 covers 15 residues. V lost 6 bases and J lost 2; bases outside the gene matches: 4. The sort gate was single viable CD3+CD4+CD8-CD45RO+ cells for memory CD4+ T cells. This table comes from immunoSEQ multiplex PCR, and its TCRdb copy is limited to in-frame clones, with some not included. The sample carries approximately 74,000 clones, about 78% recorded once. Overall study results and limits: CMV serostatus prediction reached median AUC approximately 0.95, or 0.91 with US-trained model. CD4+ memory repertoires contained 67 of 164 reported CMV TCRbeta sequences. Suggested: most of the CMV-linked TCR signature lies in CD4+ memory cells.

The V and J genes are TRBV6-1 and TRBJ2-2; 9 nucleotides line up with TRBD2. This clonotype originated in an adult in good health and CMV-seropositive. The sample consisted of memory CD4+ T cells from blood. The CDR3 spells CASSILAGNTGELFF. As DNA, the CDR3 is TGTGCCAGCAGCATACTAGCGGGTAACACCGGGGAGCTGTTTTTT.